Each of the 5 T cell receptor beta chains below was sequenced from the same sample in a study of vaccination effects on CD4 cells after COVID-19. This table comes from immunoSEQ multiplex PCR, and its TCRdb copy is limited to in-frame clones, with some not included. The sample consists of about 76,000 clones, 77% of them appearing once. Subsequent to a culture period of 10 to 11 days, CD4+ T cells were isolated. For these TCRs, the target antigens are not known. Sequencing was performed on CD4+ T cells from PBMCs cultured without peptide, taken before COVID-19 vaccination. Every receptor here comes from a human donor who received a COVID-19 vaccine.

This chain's CDR3 is CASSVNPGRDDEKLFF. DNA for the CDR3: TGCGCCAGCAGCGTAAACCCGGGTCGGGACGATGAAAAACTGTTTTTT. The rearrangement uses TRBV5-1 and TRBJ1-4; D is perhaps TRBD1 (5 bases). This CDR3 has 16 amino acids. Germline CDR1 is SGHRS and CDR2 is YFSETQ. The ends were cut back, 4 bases at V and 6 bases at J, with 19 bases in the middle.

This clone was recorded once. The chain is built from TRBV6-5 and TRBJ1-2, with 7 bases identical to TRBD1. Germline-derived CDR1 and CDR2 are MNHEY and SVGAGI. With V trimmed by 7 bases and J by 5 bases, 13 bases remained unmatched. The CDR3 is 15 amino acids. Written as DNA, the CDR3 is TGTGCCAGCAAGCTAGGGGGCGCGAGGTCTTATGGCTACACCTTC. Translation gives CASKLGGARSYGYTF.

V gene TRBV18 combines with J gene TRBJ2-5; possible D gene TRBD2, 5 bases. The ends were cut back, 0 bases at V and 0 bases at J, with 20 bases in the middle. CDR1 is KGHSH, CDR2 LQKENI, per germline. CDR3 length: 19 amino acids. CDR3 sequence reads: CASSPPNLAERRYQETQYF. The CDR3, as DNA: TGTGCCAGCTCACCACCGAACCTAGCCGAACGTCGGTACCAAGAGACCCAGTACTTC.

The chain combines TRBV18 with TRBJ1-4, with TRBD1 as a possible D gene (6 bases). CDR1 is KGHSH, CDR2 LQKENI, per germline. V was pared by 3 bases and J by 5 bases, with 19 bases between. This CDR3 region has 17 residues. CDR3 bases: TGTGCCAGCTCACCGACAGCAAGGGGACACCCCAATGAAAAACTGTTTTTT. Translating gives CASSPTARGHPNEKLFF. Full variable domain (rest looked up from reference TRBV18 and TRBJ1-4): NAGVMQNPRHLVRRRGQEARLRCSPMKGHSHVYWYRQLPEEGLKFMVYLQKENIIDESGMPKERFSAEFPKEGPSILRIQQVVRGDSAAYFCASSPTARGHPNEKLFFGSGTQLSVL.

The chain combines TRBV25-1 with TRBJ1-3, with 10 bases matching TRBD1. CDR3 length: 15 residues. Per the germline V gene, CDR1 is MGHDK and CDR2 is SYGVNS. V gave up 6 bases and J gave up 5 bases; unmatched junction bases: 7. CDR3 DNA: TGTGCCAGCAGCCACGGGGACAGGGGTAGAAACACCATATATTTT. As protein: CASSHGDRGRNTIYF.